The T cell receptor beta chain described here comes from a study of blood T cell repertoires in COVID-19. No more than 2 weeks before study entry, exposed participants had met a case of COVID-19. The data were produced by immunoSEQ multiplex PCR, yet TCRdb's version contains in-frame clones alone and is incomplete. The sample lists around 220,000 clones, nearly 90% occurring once. Germline CDR1 is SGDLS and CDR2 is YYNGEE. With V trimmed by 0 bases and J by 5 bases, 3 bases remained unmatched. The CDR3 has 14 amino acids. The chain links TRBV9 to TRBJ2-3; 7 bases match TRBD2. The receptor comes from a man between 25 and 39 years old who had been exposed to COVID-19. Sequenced: PBMCs or T cells enriched from blood (not recorded which). The chain's CDR3 is CASSVGLAIDTQYF. DNA for the CDR3: TGTGCCAGCAGCGTAGGACTAGCAATAGATACGCAGTATTTT.